This T cell receptor (beta chain) comes out of a study of cytomegalovirus exposure and HLA in healthy donors. Primers: 60 Vbeta forward and 13 Jbeta reverse. Authors' methods: In a later analysis, of some 80 million unique beta chains, around 11 million appeared in at least two donors. Data came from immunoSEQ multiplex PCR; TCRdb stores just in-frame clones and leaves some out. V and J calls and clone size are as listed in that table; D and trimming were resolved from the DNA. The sample lists around 98,000 clones; about four fifths were seen once. The germline gives CDR1 SGHVS, CDR2 FQNEAQ. The CDR3 is 17 amino acids. Trimming stripped 0 bases from V and 8 bases from J, with 20 bases between.

The receptor was isolated from a woman aged 40 to 50 in good health and CMV-seronegative. Sequenced input: PBMCs. The rearrangement links TRBV7-8 to TRBJ1-5; D ambiguous. CDR3 residues: CASSLARRAGDWKPQHF. CDR3 bases: TGTGCCAGCAGCTTAGCGAGGCGGGCCGGAGACTGGAAGCCCCAGCATTTT.